Listed here are 6 T cell receptor beta chains from one sample, sequenced in a study of T-cell memory formation after mild COVID-19. TCRdb reanalysed the 5' RACE reads using MiXCR and keeps one entry per CDR3 protein. The repertoire holds 200,000 to 250,000 distinct CDR3 sequences, with over 15% as singletons. Sequences were obtained from PBMCs or a T cell subset sorted from them (not recorded which). The source of these receptors is an adult woman who had mild COVID-19 (a few samples of this study predate the infection). Cell type and time point are not known.

This clonotype was found a few times. V is TRBV7-9 and J is TRBJ2-7; 8 bases are shared with TRBD1. The junction had 8 bases not matched to a gene; V was cut back by 2 bases and J by 5 bases. From germline, CDR1 is SEHNR and CDR2 FQNEAQ (reference sequence). The CDR3 totals 15 residues. The CDR3 DNA is TGTGCCAGCAGCTTAATTCCCGGGACAGGCAACGAGCAGTACTTC. The encoded protein is CASSLIPGTGNEQYF.

This clonotype has a handful of counts. V usage is TRBV29-1 and J usage is TRBJ1-1, with a possible D match to TRBD1 (5 bases). V was trimmed by 8 bases and J by 1 base, leaving 14 bases between them. This CDR3 has 13 amino acids. Germline V gene sequence: CDR1 SQVTM, CDR2 ANQGSEA. The DNA for the CDR3 is TGCAGCTCTCCGGGACGGAAGAACACTGAAGCTTTCTTT. Protein: CSSPGRKNTEAFF.

The chain is built from TRBV24-1 and TRBJ2-3, with D unresolved. This CDR3 contains 16 residues. Germline V gene lookup returns CDR1 KGHDR and CDR2 SFDVKD. The ends were cut back, 2 bases at V and 1 base at J, with 12 bases in the middle. CDR3 sequence: CATSDSTVSGTDTQYF. The CDR3 region has the DNA TGTGCCACCAGTGATTCGACCGTCTCCGGCACAGATACGCAGTATTTT.

The chain recombines TRBV7-6 with TRBJ2-3; 12 nucleotides align to TRBD2. This CDR3 region has 16 residues. The V gene end was trimmed by 3 bases and the J gene end by 3 bases; junction bases not matched to a gene: 4. Germline V gene lookup returns CDR1 SGHVS and CDR2 FNYEAQ. The CDR3 nucleotides are TGTGCCAGCAGCTTTCGGACTAGCGGGACGACAGATACGCAGTATTTT. Translated: CASSFRTSGTTDTQYF.

The table lists this clonotype with a few counts. The chain employs TRBV3-1 and TRBJ2-1; D is unclear. V was trimmed by 0 bases and J by 2 bases, leaving 2 bases between them. CDR3 length: 13 amino acids. Germline CDR1 and CDR2: LGHDT and YNNKEL (reference sequence). The CDR3 spells CASSQEPYNEQFF. The CDR3 DNA follows: TGTGCCAGCAGCCAAGAACCCTACAATGAGCAGTTCTTC.

The V gene is TRBV6-5, the J gene TRBJ1-2; D remains ambiguous. The CDR3 sequence is 13 residues long. Germline-derived CDR1 and CDR2 are MNHEY and SVGAGI. Trimming stripped 6 bases from V and 5 bases from J, with 13 bases between. This CDR3 is CASRQSITYGYTF. Written as DNA, the CDR3 is TGTGCCAGCAGGCAGTCGATCACGTATGGCTACACCTTC.